Below are 27 T cell receptor beta chains sequenced from a single sample in a study of control samples from healthy donors and cancer patients. The assay was immunoSEQ multiplex PCR, and TCRdb's table has in-frame clones only and misses some. The sample lists 150,000 to 200,000 clones, approximately 94% seen once, with 1.4% in the top ten. Sequenced material: blood. The receptor set was obtained from a man aged 25-45 years in good health.

The chain recombines TRBV7-7 with TRBJ2-2; 9 bases are a match to TRBD2. The CDR3 consists of 17 residues. V lost 2 bases to trimming and J lost 4 bases; unmatched junction nucleotides: 8. Germline values: CDR1 SSHAT, CDR2 FNYEAQ (reference sequence). The CDR3 sequence: CASSLNGAGGGTGELFF. The CDR3 nucleotides read TGTGCCAGCAGCTTAAATGGAGCGGGAGGAGGCACCGGGGAGCTGTTTTTT.

This chain connects TRBV21-1 to TRBJ2-3; the table's D gene call, TRBD1, was not cross checked with the DNA. TRBV21-1 counts as a pseudogene. CDR3 size: 18 residues. CDR3 nucleotides: TGTGCCAGCACCACCGGGAGAGGAACAGGGGATCACACAGATACGCAGTATTTT. It yields the protein CASTTGRGTGDHTDTQYF.

The chain employs TRBV11-3 and TRBJ1-3; D is unresolved. Trimming took 5 bases from V and 0 from J, leaving 5 bases between them. The CDR3 consists of 13 residues. Germline CDR1 reads SGHNT; CDR2 reads YENEEA. The CDR3 sequence: CASSSLSGNTIYF. For the CDR3, the DNA is TGTGCCAGCAGCAGCCTCTCTGGAAACACCATATATTTT.

The DNA for the CDR3 is TGTGCCAGCAGCTCCCCCGGACTAGCGGGAGGTCCGGACACCGGGGAGCTGTTTTTT. Amino acid sequence: CASSSPGLAGGPDTGELFF. This rearrangement joins TRBV5-4 to TRBJ2-2, with TRBD2 matching over 14 bases. CDR1 is SGHNT and CDR2 is YYREEE in the germline V gene (reference sequence). With 3 bases clipped from V and 3 bases from J, the junction kept 10 bases outside the gene matches. CDR3 length: 19 residues. The variable domain in full, completed from reference TRBV5-4 and TRBJ2-2, reads ETGVTQSPTHLIKTRGQQVTLRCSSQSGHNTVSWYQQALGQGPQFIFQYYREEENGRGNFPPRFSGLQFPNYSSELNVNALELDDSALYLCASSSPGLAGGPDTGELFFGEGSRLTVL.

This sequence joins TRBV7-2 and TRBJ2-7, with no clear D. CDR1 is SGHTA and CDR2 is FQGNSA in the germline V gene. The CDR3 extends over 13 amino acids. Trimming removed 3 bases from V and 1 base from J, with 7 bases in between. This CDR3 is CASSFERSYEQYF. CDR3 sequence (DNA): TGTGCCAGCAGCTTTGAACGATCCTACGAGCAGTACTTC.

The chain links TRBV5-1 to TRBJ2-2; TRBD2 might be the D (5 bases). Trimming took 2 bases from V and 1 from J, leaving 6 bases between them. The CDR3 loop spans 14 amino acids. Germline V gene sequence: CDR1 SGHRS, CDR2 YFSETQ. CDR3 sequence reads: CASSFEGNTGELFF. The DNA for the CDR3 is TGCGCCAGCAGCTTCGAGGGGAACACCGGGGAGCTGTTTTTT.

The chain links TRBV2 to TRBJ2-7; TRBD1 matches at 9 bases. Germline V gene data show CDR1 as SNHLY and CDR2 as FYNNEI. The CDR3 length is 14 residues. V lost 3 bases to trimming and J lost 7 bases; unmatched junction nucleotides: 7. The CDR3 nucleotides read TGTGCCAGCAGTGACGCACAGGGGGCCCGGGAGCAGTACTTC. Translation gives CASSDAQGAREQYF.

This rearrangement joins TRBV7-3 to TRBJ2-1; maybe TRBD2 (6 bases). The CDR3 length is 14 residues. Germline lookup yields CDR1 SGHTA and CDR2 FQGTGA. Trimming removed 4 bases from V and 7 bases from J, with 14 bases in between. The CDR3 nucleotides are TGTGCCAGCAGCTCCCCGGGACTCTATAATGAGCAGTTCTTC. It yields the protein CASSSPGLYNEQFF.

The rearrangement uses TRBV24-1 and TRBJ2-3; 9 bases agree with TRBD1. Trimming at V came to 6 bases and at J to 2 bases, leaving 5 bases not matched to a gene. Per the germline V gene, CDR1 is KGHDR and CDR2 is SFDVKD. CDR3 size: 15 residues. The CDR3 protein is CATSPTGGPTDTQYF. CDR3 coding DNA: TGTGCCACCAGTCCCACAGGGGGCCCCACAGATACGCAGTATTTT.

The chain combines TRBV18 with TRBJ1-4; 7 bases fit TRBD1. V trimming: 3 bases; J trimming: 2 bases; junction bases outside the gene matches: 9. Germline V CDR1 and CDR2: KGHSH, LQKENI. The CDR3 covers 17 residues. The CDR3 reads CASSPVIGGPTNEKLFF. CDR3 DNA: TGTGCCAGCTCACCTGTGATAGGGGGCCCGACTAATGAAAAACTGTTTTTT.

The chain has TRBV14 and TRBJ1-6; a weak D match, TRBD1 (5 bases). This CDR3 region has 16 residues. Germline V gene sequence: CDR1 SGHDN, CDR2 FVKESK. With 2 bases removed from V and 0 bases from J, the gap between germline ends came to 8 bases. For the CDR3, the DNA is TGTGCCAGCAGCCAAAACAGGATCTCCTATAATTCACCCCTCCACTTT. It specifies CASSQNRISYNSPLHF.

The chain carries TRBV5-4 and TRBJ1-2; 9 nucleotides align to TRBD1. V shed 0 bases and J 8 bases; nucleotides not matched to a gene: 8. The length of the CDR3 is 15 residues. Germline assignment: CDR1 SGHNT and CDR2 YYREEE (reference sequence). The CDR3, as DNA: TGTGCCAGCAGCTTGGCACACAGGGGGCAGGGAGGCTACACCTTC. Translation gives CASSLAHRGQGGYTF.

The CDR3 DNA sequence: TGCGCCAGCAGCCAAGAAACAGGGGGCGCGAACACTGAAGCTTTCTTT. This codes for CASSQETGGANTEAFF. This rearrangement joins TRBV4-3 to TRBJ1-1, with 9 bases that match TRBD1. J gave up 1 base and V 0 bases, and 3 bases lay outside the gene matches. The CDR3 has 16 residues. Germline V lookup: CDR1 LGHNA, CDR2 YSLEER.

The chain couples TRBV28 to TRBJ2-2; tentative D call: TRBD2 (5 bases). The germline V gene encodes CDR1 MDHEN and CDR2 SYDVKM. The CDR3 is 14 residues long. V lost 4 bases and J lost 1, with 7 bases in between. CDR3 residues: CASSSGLNTGELFF. In DNA form, the CDR3 reads TGTGCCAGCAGTTCAGGACTGAACACCGGGGAGCTGTTTTTT.

The V call is TRBV24-1, the J call TRBJ1-1; no definite D call. Between the trimmed V and J ends, which lost 6 bases and 5 bases, there was a span of 12 bases. CDR3 length: 13 amino acids. Germline V gives CDR1 KGHDR, CDR2 SFDVKD. The CDR3 region has the DNA TGTGCCACCAGTTCCGCTTCTTGGACTGAAGCTTTCTTT. It specifies CATSSASWTEAFF.

The chain employs TRBV5-1 and TRBJ2-5; 7 bases match TRBD2. Germline V gene lookup returns CDR1 SGHRS and CDR2 YFSETQ. CDR3 length: 13 amino acids. V lost 10 bases, J lost 2 bases, and 8 bases stayed unmatched. The CDR3 protein is CASQGLLQETQYF. CDR3 nucleotides: TGCGCCTCTCAGGGACTACTTCAAGAGACCCAGTACTTC.

V is TRBV11-3 and J is TRBJ1-5; D is unclear. The V gene lost 0 bases and the J gene lost 4 bases, with 7 bases spanning the gap. The CDR3 is made up of 14 amino acids. Germline V gene sequence: CDR1 SGHNT, CDR2 YENEEA. CDR3 coding DNA: TGTGCCAGCAGCTTAGATGGGTTGAATCAGCCCCAGCATTTT. It specifies CASSLDGLNQPQHF.

The chain combines TRBV24-1 with TRBJ1-5, with D tentatively TRBD1 (5 bases). The germline gives CDR1 KGHDR, CDR2 SFDVKD. Trimming removed 5 bases from V and 4 bases from J, with 17 bases in between. The CDR3 loop spans 16 amino acids. The CDR3: CATSGAGASKNQPQHF. The CDR3 DNA reads TGTGCCACCAGTGGCGCCGGGGCGTCGAAGAATCAGCCCCAGCATTTT.

CDR3 DNA: TGTGCCTGGAGTGATACTTCGTACAATGAGCAGTTCTTC. It yields the protein CAWSDTSYNEQFF. This sequence joins TRBV30 and TRBJ2-1; D not certain. V lost 1 base and J 4 bases, leaving 8 bases between the germline ends. Germline V gene sequence: CDR1 GTSNPN, CDR2 SVGIG (reference sequence). This CDR3 contains 13 residues.

V gene TRBV28 combines with J gene TRBJ1-5; TRBD1 is a possible D gene (5 bases). V was shortened by 6 bases and J by 0 bases, with 9 bases between the two germline ends. Germline V gene sequence: CDR1 MDHEN, CDR2 SYDVKM. This CDR3 region has 14 residues. The CDR3: CASSRDSSNQPQHF. CDR3 nucleotide sequence: TGTGCCAGCAGCCGTGACAGTAGCAATCAGCCCCAGCATTTT. Combining the CDR3 with reference TRBV28 and TRBJ1-5 gives the whole variable domain DVKVTQSSRYLVKRTGEKVFLECVQDMDHENMFWYRQDPGLGLRLIYFSYDVKMKEKGDIPEGYSVSREKKERFSLILESASTNQTSMYLCASSRDSSNQPQHFGDGTRLSIL.

This sequence joins TRBV28 and TRBJ1-5, with D tentatively TRBD1 (5 bases). The V end was cut by 5 bases, the J end by 7 bases, with 18 bases between. CDR3 size: 15 residues. Germline V gene sequence: CDR1 MDHEN, CDR2 SYDVKM. The CDR3 DNA sequence: TGTGCCAGCAGTCCCTCGGGGGGGATTGGGCAGCCCCAGCATTTT. This translates into CASSPSGGIGQPQHF.

This clone was observed a single time. This chain joins TRBV6-6 and TRBJ1-1, with D unresolved. CDR3 length: 11 residues. The V end lost 0 bases, the J end lost 8 bases, and 4 bases lay between the germline ends. Germline V gene data show CDR1 as MNHNY and CDR2 as SVGAGI (reference sequence). The DNA of the CDR3 is TGTGCCAGCAGTTACTCGGGAGAAGCTTTCTTT. It translates to CASSYSGEAFF.

This clone was counted only a few times. The chain combines TRBV14 with TRBJ2-1; D unclear. Trimming removed 0 bases at V and 1 base at J, with 10 bases between. Germline V gives CDR1 SGHDN, CDR2 FVKESK. The CDR3 is 16 residues long. CDR3 sequence reads: CASSQDLTWSYNEQFF. The CDR3 DNA reads as TGTGCCAGCAGCCAAGATCTTACGTGGTCCTACAATGAGCAGTTCTTC.

The rearrangement uses TRBV4-3 and TRBJ1-6; D is unclear. The V end lost 0 bases, the J end lost 5 bases, and 14 bases lay between the germline ends. The CDR3 extends over 17 amino acids. Germline V gene sequence: CDR1 LGHNA, CDR2 YSLEER. The CDR3 loop is CASSQDHGRGNNSPLHF. The DNA of the CDR3 is TGCGCCAGCAGCCAAGATCATGGACGGGGAAATAATTCACCCCTCCACTTT.

The CDR3 DNA follows: TGTGCCAGCAGCTTAGACAGGGTGGCCACTGAAGCTTTCTTT. Its translation is CASSLDRVATEAFF. V and J are TRBV11-2 and TRBJ1-1, with D possibly being TRBD1 (5 bases). The CDR3 is 14 residues long. Germline values: CDR1 SGHAT, CDR2 FQNNGV. The germline V and J ends were trimmed by 0 bases and 4 bases, with 9 bases remaining between them.

This clone was detected once. The chain carries TRBV7-2 and TRBJ2-5; 12 positions match TRBD2. The junction had 6 bases not matched to a gene; V was cut back by 3 bases and J by 4 bases. CDR1 and CDR2 from the germline V gene are SGHTA and FQGNSA. The CDR3 runs 16 residues. The CDR3 DNA is TGTGCCAGCAGCTTGACCGGACTAGCGGGACGAGAGACCCAGTACTTC. Its translation: CASSLTGLAGRETQYF.

The chain has TRBV2 and TRBJ1-6; possibly TRBD1 for D (5 bases). CDR1 is SNHLY, CDR2 FYNNEI, per germline. The CDR3 sequence is 14 residues long. Trimming removed 8 bases at V and 5 bases at J, with 13 bases between. CDR3 in amino acids: CASRGTADNSPLHF. CDR3 coding DNA: TGTGCCAGCCGGGGCACAGCCGATAATTCACCCCTCCACTTT.